This T cell receptor beta chain was sequenced during a study of shared clonotypes between healthy human individuals. At the deep level, the assay was run. Original processing notes: Owing to the provision of junction-only sequences devoid of quality scores by immunoSEQ, filtering differed. TCRdb keeps only in-frame clones here, not all; method: immunoSEQ multiplex PCR. V and J calls and clone size come straight from that table; D and trimming were deduced from the DNA. The sample has approximately 980,000 clones, less than 85% seen once. Trimming at V came to 3 bases and at J to 5 bases, leaving 11 bases not matched to a gene. Germline assignment: CDR1 KGHSH and CDR2 LQKENI. The CDR3 runs 16 residues.

Sequencing was performed on memory CD4+ T cells sorted from blood. Subset noted: CD45RA-negative fraction. This chain joins TRBV18 and TRBJ2-3, with 7 bases matching TRBD1. The receptor's source is a man aged 18 to 29 in good health. The CDR3 DNA reads as TGTGCCAGCTCACCCTTCACAGGGGTGACAAAAGATACGCAGTATTTT. This sequence encodes CASSPFTGVTKDTQYF.